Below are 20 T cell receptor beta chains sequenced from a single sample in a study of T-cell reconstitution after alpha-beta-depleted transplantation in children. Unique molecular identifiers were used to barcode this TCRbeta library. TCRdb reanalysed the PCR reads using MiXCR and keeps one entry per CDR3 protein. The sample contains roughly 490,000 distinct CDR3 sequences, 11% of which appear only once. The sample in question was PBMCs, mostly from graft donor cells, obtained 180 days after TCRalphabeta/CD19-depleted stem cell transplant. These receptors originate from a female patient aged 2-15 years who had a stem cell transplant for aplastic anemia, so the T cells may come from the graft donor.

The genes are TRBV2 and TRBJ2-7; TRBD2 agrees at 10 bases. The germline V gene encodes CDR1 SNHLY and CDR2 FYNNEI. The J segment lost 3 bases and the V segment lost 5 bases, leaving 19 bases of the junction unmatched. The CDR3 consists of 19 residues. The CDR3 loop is CASSPVASGRKRRGYEQYF. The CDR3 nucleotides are TGTGCCAGCAGTCCCGTGGCTAGCGGGAGAAAAAGGAGAGGCTACGAGCAGTACTTC.

Here the CDR3 reads CASSQFPGLSLLSSYNEQFF. The DNA for the CDR3 is TGCGCCAGCAGCCAATTTCCGGGACTCTCACTTTTGAGCTCCTACAATGAGCAGTTCTTC. The chain couples TRBV4-3 to TRBJ2-1, with D tentatively TRBD2 (6 bases). Germline assignment: CDR1 LGHNA and CDR2 YSLEER. This CDR3 is built from 20 residues. V lost 2 bases and J lost 0, with 23 bases in between.

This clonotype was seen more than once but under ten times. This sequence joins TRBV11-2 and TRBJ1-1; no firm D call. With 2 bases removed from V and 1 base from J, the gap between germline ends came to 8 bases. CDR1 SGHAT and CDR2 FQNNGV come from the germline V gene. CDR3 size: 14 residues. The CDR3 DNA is TGTGCCAGCAGCTTATCCCGGGGGAACACTGAAGCTTTCTTT. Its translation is CASSLSRGNTEAFF.

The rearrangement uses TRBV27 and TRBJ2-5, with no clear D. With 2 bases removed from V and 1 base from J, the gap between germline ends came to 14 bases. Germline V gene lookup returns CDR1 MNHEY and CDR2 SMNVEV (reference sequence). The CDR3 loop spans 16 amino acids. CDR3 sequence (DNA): TGTGCCAGCAGTTTAACCCCTCCCTGGTCCCAAGAGACCCAGTACTTC. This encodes CASSLTPPWSQETQYF.

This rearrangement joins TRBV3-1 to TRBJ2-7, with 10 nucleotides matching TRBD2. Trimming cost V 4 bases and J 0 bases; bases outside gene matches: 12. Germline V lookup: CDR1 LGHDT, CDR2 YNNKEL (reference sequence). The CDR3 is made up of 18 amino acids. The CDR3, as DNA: TGTGCCAGCAGCCTCGGCCTAGCGGGAGTTGGGCCCTCCTACGAGCAGTACTTC. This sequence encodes CASSLGLAGVGPSYEQYF.

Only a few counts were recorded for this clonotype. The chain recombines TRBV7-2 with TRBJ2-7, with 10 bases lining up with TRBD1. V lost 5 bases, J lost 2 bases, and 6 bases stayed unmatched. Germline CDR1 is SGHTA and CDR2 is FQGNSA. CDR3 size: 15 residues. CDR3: CASSLGQGIPYEQYV. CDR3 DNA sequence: TGTGCCAGCAGCCTGGGACAGGGGATACCCTACGAGCAGTACGTC.

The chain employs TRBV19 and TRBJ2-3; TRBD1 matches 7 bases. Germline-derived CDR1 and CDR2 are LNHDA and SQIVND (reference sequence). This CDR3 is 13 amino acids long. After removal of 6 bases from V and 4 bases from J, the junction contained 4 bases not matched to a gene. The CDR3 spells CASRDRSPDTQYF. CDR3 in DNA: TGTGCCAGTAGGGACAGGTCTCCAGATACGCAGTATTTT. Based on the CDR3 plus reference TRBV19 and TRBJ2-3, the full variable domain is DGGITQSPKYLFRKEGQNVTLSCEQNLNHDAMYWYRQDPGQGLRLIYYSQIVNDFQKGDIAEGYSVSREKKESFPLTVTSAQKNPTAFYLCASRDRSPDTQYFGPGTRLTVL.

The CDR3 DNA follows: TGTGCCAGCAGCCTTAGGACTAGGGAGTACAATGAGCAGTTCTTC. Amino acid sequence: CASSLRTREYNEQFF. The gene calls are TRBV7-9 and TRBJ2-1; 7 bases fit TRBD2. Germline values: CDR1 SEHNR, CDR2 FQNEAQ (reference sequence). This CDR3 region has 15 residues. Trimming cost V 5 bases and J 4 bases; bases outside gene matches: 8.

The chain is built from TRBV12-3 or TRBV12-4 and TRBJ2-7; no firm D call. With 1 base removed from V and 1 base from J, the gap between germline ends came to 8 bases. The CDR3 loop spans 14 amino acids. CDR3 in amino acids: CASSLVADSYEQYF. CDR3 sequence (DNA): TGTGCCAGCAGTTTAGTAGCAGATTCCTACGAGCAGTACTTC.

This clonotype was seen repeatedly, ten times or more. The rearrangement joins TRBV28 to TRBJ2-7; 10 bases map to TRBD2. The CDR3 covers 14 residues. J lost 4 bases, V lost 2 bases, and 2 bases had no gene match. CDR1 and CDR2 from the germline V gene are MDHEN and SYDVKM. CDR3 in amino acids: CASSLTSGNYEQYF. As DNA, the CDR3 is TGTGCCAGCAGTTTAACTAGCGGGAATTACGAGCAGTACTTC.

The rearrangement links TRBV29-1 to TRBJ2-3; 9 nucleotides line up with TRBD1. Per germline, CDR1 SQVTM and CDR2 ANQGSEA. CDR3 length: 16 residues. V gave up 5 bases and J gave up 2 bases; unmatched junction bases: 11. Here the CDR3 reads CSVFGTGLGNTDTQYF. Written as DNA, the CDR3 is TGCAGCGTTTTTGGGACAGGGTTGGGGAACACAGATACGCAGTATTTT.

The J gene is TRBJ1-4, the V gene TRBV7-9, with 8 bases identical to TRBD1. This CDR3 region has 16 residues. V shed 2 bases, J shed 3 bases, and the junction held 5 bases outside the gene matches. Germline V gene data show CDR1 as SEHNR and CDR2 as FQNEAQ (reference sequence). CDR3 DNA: TGTGCCAGCAGCTTATTCCCGGGACAGGCTAATGAAAAACTGTTTTTT. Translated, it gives CASSLFPGQANEKLFF.

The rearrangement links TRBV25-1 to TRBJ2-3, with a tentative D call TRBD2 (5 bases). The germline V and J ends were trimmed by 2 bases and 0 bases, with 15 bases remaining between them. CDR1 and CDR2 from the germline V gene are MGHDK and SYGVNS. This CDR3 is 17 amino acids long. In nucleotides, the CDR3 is TGTGCCAGCAGTGAAAGGGTTTCCGCGGGCAGCACAGATACGCAGTATTTT. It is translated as CASSERVSAGSTDTQYF.

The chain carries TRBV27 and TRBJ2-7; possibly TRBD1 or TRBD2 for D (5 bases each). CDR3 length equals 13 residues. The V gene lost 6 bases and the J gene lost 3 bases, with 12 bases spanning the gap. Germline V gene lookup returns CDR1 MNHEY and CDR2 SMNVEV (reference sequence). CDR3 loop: CASSLGAGYEQYF. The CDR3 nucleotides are TGTGCCAGCAGCCTCGGGGCGGGCTACGAGCAGTACTTC.

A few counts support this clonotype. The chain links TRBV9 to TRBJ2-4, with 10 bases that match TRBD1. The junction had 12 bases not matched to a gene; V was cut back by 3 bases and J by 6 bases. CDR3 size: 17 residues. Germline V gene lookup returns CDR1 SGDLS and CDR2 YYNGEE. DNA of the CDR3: TGTGCCAGCAGCGGCGACCGGGACAGGGGTTCCATAAACATTCAGTACTTC. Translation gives CASSGDRDRGSINIQYF. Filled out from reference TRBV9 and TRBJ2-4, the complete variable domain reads DSGVTQTPKHLITATGQRVTLRCSPRSGDLSVYWYQQSLDQGLQFLIQYYNGEERAKGNILERFSAQQFPDLHSELNLSSLELGDSALYFCASSGDRDRGSINIQYFGAGTRLSVL.

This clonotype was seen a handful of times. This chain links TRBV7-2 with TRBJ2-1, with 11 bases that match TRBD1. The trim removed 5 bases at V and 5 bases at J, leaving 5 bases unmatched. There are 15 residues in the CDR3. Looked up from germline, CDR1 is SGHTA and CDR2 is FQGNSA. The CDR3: CASSPDRGLNNEQFF. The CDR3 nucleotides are TGTGCCAGCAGCCCGGACAGGGGGCTTAACAATGAGCAGTTCTTC.

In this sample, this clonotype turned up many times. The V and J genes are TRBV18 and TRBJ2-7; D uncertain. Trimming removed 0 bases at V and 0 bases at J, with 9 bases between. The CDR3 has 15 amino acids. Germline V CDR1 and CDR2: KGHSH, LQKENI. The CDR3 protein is CASSPPGFSSYEQYF. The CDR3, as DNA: TGTGCCAGCTCACCACCAGGTTTTAGCTCCTACGAGCAGTACTTC.

The CDR3 region is CASSLAVMTGYNEQFF. CDR3 DNA sequence: TGTGCCAGCAGCTTAGCGGTCATGACAGGCTACAATGAGCAGTTCTTC. The chain links TRBV11-3 to TRBJ2-1, with a weak D call TRBD1 (6 bases). The CDR3 runs 16 residues. Per germline, CDR1 SGHNT and CDR2 YENEEA. V was clipped by 1 base and J by 3 bases, with 13 bases between them.

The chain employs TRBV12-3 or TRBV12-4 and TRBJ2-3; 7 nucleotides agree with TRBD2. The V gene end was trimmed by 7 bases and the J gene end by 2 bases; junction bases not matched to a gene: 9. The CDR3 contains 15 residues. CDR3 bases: TGTGCCAGCACCACCGGGACTACACTCACAGATACGCAGTATTTT. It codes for CASTTGTTLTDTQYF.

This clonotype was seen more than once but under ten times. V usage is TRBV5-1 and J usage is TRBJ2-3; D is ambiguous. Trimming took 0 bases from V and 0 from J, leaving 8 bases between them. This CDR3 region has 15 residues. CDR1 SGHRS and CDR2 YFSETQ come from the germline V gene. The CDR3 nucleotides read TGCGCCAGCAGCTTGGAACAGACTAGCACAGATACGCAGTATTTT. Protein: CASSLEQTSTDTQYF. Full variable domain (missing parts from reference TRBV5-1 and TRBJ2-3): KAGVTQTPRYLIKTRGQQVTLSCSPISGHRSVSWYQQTPGQGLQFLFEYFSETQRNKGNFPGRFSGRQFSNSRSEMNVSTLELGDSALYLCASSLEQTSTDTQYFGPGTRLTVL.